A single sample is the source of the 32 T cell receptor beta chains below, sequenced in a study of T cells after yellow fever vaccination. TCRdb processed the 5' RACE reads anew with MiXCR; each CDR3 protein has one entry. The sample records some 300,000 distinct CDR3 sequences, about 10% being singletons. The material was CD4+ T cells sorted from PBMCs, obtained 45 days after the yellow fever booster vaccination. The receptor set was obtained from a young man who received the YFV17D yellow fever vaccine.

The table lists this clonotype with a few counts. The chain uses TRBV5-1 and TRBJ2-7; 9 positions match TRBD1. CDR1 is SGHRS and CDR2 is YFSETQ in the germline V gene. CDR3 length equals 16 residues. After removal of 4 bases from V and 4 bases from J, the junction contained 12 bases not matched to a gene. The CDR3 loop is CASSDTSGTGRYEQYF. The CDR3 bases are TGCGCCAGCAGCGACACTTCCGGGACAGGGAGGTACGAGCAGTACTTC.

The chain uses TRBV19 and TRBJ2-1; 8 bases are shared with TRBD1. The CDR3 is 15 residues long. V lost 10 bases and J lost 8; bases outside the gene matches: 16. Germline CDR1 is LNHDA and CDR2 is SQIVND (reference sequence). CDR3 amino acids: CATRRGRPQGDEQFF. Here the CDR3 DNA reads TGTGCCACACGGCGGGGCCGGCCACAGGGGGATGAGCAGTTCTTC.

This clonotype was found many times. The chain couples TRBV7-3 to TRBJ2-7; D call uncertain. The CDR3 length is 13 residues. The ends were cut back, 5 bases at V and 3 bases at J, with 11 bases in the middle. CDR1 and CDR2 (germline): SGHTA, FQGTGA. CDR3: CASSQAGSYEQYF. CDR3 coding DNA: TGTGCCAGCAGCCAGGCTGGCAGCTACGAGCAGTACTTC. Full variable domain (outside the CDR3, taken from reference TRBV7-3 and TRBJ2-7): GAGVSQTPSNKVTEKGKYVELRCDPISGHTALYWYRQSLGQGPEFLIYFQGTGAADDSGLPNDRFFAVRPEGSVSTLKIQRTERGDSAVYLCASSQAGSYEQYFGPGTRLTVT.

The chain couples TRBV6-5 to TRBJ1-3, with D uncertain. This CDR3 is built from 14 residues. Trimming took 2 bases from V and 0 from J, leaving 5 bases between them. Germline V gene data show CDR1 as MNHEY and CDR2 as SVGAGI. Written as DNA, the CDR3 is TGTGCCAGCAGTTACAGATTCTCTGGAAACACCATATATTTT. Its translation: CASSYRFSGNTIYF.

The sample holds a few counts of this clonotype. The genes are TRBV12-3 or TRBV12-4 and TRBJ2-2; D is unclear. V was trimmed by 7 bases and J by 12 bases, leaving 15 bases between them. The length of the CDR3 is 12 residues. The DNA of the CDR3 is TGTGCCAGCACCGCCAGTGGTATGCAGCTGTTTTTT. It specifies CASTASGMQLFF.

A remark on this clonotype: At one boundary the junction diverges from the germline segment, which might be a read error. The V gene is TRBV7-7, the J gene TRBJ2-5; 10 bases line up with TRBD1. The CDR3 runs to 14 residues. Per the germline V gene, CDR1 is SSHAT and CDR2 is FNYEAQ (reference sequence). The CDR3 sequence is CASSFTGTGVPQYF. The CDR3 DNA is TGTGCTAGCAGCTTCACCGGGACAGGGGTTCCCCAGTACTTC.

This clonotype has only a few counts. The rearrangement joins TRBV5-1 to TRBJ2-5, with TRBD1 matching over 7 bases. Unmatched junction bases numbered 10, after V lost 6 bases and J lost 2 bases. The germline V gene encodes CDR1 SGHRS and CDR2 YFSETQ. The CDR3 has 15 amino acids. The CDR3 bases are TGCGCCAGCACACGAGACAGGGTAGGGCAAGAGACCCAGTACTTC. This gives the protein CASTRDRVGQETQYF.

This chain uses TRBV5-1 with TRBJ2-3; D is unclear. CDR1 is SGHRS and CDR2 is YFSETQ in the germline V gene. V was shortened by 0 bases and J by 0 bases, with 8 bases between the two germline ends. CDR3 length equals 15 residues. The DNA of the CDR3 is TGCGCCAGCAGCTTGGAGCCTCCTAGCACAGATACGCAGTATTTT. As protein: CASSLEPPSTDTQYF.

This clonotype was detected only a few times. The chain uses TRBV7-6 and TRBJ2-3; 8 positions match TRBD2. Germline V gives CDR1 SGHVS, CDR2 FNYEAQ. The CDR3 is 16 amino acids. The ends lost 0 bases at V and 5 bases at J; junction bases unmatched: 7. DNA of the CDR3: TGTGCCAGCAGCTTAGCCGGGGGGGCAGGACGAGATACGCAGTATTTT. Its translation is CASSLAGGAGRDTQYF.

This clonotype showed up just a few times. The genes are TRBV4-2 and TRBJ1-5, with D possibly being TRBD1 (5 bases). Germline-derived CDR1 and CDR2 are LGHNA and YNFKEQ. The V gene lost 1 base and the J gene lost 2 bases, with 15 bases spanning the gap. This CDR3 is built from 17 residues. The CDR3 reads CASSQVGARTGNQPQHF. CDR3 nucleotides: TGTGCCAGCAGCCAAGTCGGGGCTAGAACGGGCAATCAGCCCCAGCATTTT.

This clonotype was seen many times. DNA for the CDR3: TGCAGTGCTAGAGATCCGAGGGGGAACACTGAAGCTTTCTTT. The encoded protein is CSARDPRGNTEAFF. J is TRBJ1-1 and V is TRBV20-1, with a tentative D call TRBD1 (5 bases). Germline V lookup: CDR1 DFQATT, CDR2 SNEGSKA (reference sequence). V gave up 0 bases and J gave up 1 base, with 9 bases separating them. This CDR3 comprises 14 residues.

This chain joins TRBV2 and TRBJ1-2; D is undetermined. V dropped 11 bases and J dropped 0 bases, with 10 bases sitting between them. Germline CDR1 reads SNHLY; CDR2 reads FYNNEI. The CDR3 spans 12 residues. The CDR3 nucleotides read TGTGCCGGAGGGAGAGCTAACTATGGCTACACCTTC. It codes for CAGGRANYGYTF.

The chain recombines TRBV7-2 with TRBJ2-1; TRBD1 aligns across 8 bases. V gave up 5 bases and J gave up 16 bases; unmatched junction bases: 10. The length of the CDR3 is 12 residues. The germline CDR1 and CDR2 sequences are SGHTA and FQGNSA. CDR3: CASSTRQGQIFF. DNA for the CDR3: TGTGCCAGCAGCACCCGACAGGGGCAAATATTCTTC.

Only a few counts were recorded for this clonotype. The chain couples TRBV7-2 to TRBJ2-5; TRBD1 is a possible D gene (5 bases). This CDR3 spans 15 amino acids. V gave up 5 bases and J gave up 4 bases, with 17 bases separating them. CDR1 and CDR2 from the germline V gene are SGHTA and FQGNSA. The CDR3 nucleotides read TGTGCCAGCAGCCCCGCCAGGGCCCAAGCAGAGACCCAGTACTTC. It yields the protein CASSPARAQAETQYF. Combining the CDR3 with reference TRBV7-2 and TRBJ2-5 gives the whole variable domain GAGVSQSPSNKVTEKGKDVELRCDPISGHTALYWYRQSLGQGLEFLIYFQGNSAPDKSGLPSDRFSAERTGGSVSTLTIQRTQQEDSAVYLCASSPARAQAETQYFGPGTRLLVL.

This clonotype occurred a few times. The genes are TRBV7-2 and TRBJ1-5, with D perhaps TRBD1 (6 bases). The ends were cut back, 1 base at V and 4 bases at J, with 11 bases in the middle. Germline CDR1 is SGHTA and CDR2 is FQGNSA. The CDR3 consists of 15 residues. CDR3 sequence reads: CASSLVSGVNQPQHF. CDR3 in DNA: TGTGCCAGCAGCTTAGTTTCAGGGGTGAATCAGCCCCAGCATTTT.

This clonotype was detected a few times. The chain combines TRBV7-2 with TRBJ1-1; 8 bases map to TRBD1. The CDR3 is 14 amino acids. V shed 2 bases and J 4 bases; nucleotides not matched to a gene: 3. Germline-derived CDR1 and CDR2 are SGHTA and FQGNSA. CDR3 in DNA: TGTGCCAGCAGCTTACAGGGGGCGCGCACTGAAGCTTTCTTT. The encoded protein is CASSLQGARTEAFF.

This clonotype has just a few counts. V usage is TRBV6-2 or TRBV6-3 and J usage is TRBJ2-5, with unresolved D. Per the germline V gene, CDR1 is MNHEY and CDR2 is SVGEGT. This CDR3 is 12 amino acids long. The ends were cut back, 4 bases at V and 5 bases at J, with 8 bases in the middle. The CDR3 nucleotides are TGTGCCAGCAGTTCCATAATGGAGACCCAGTACTTC. Its translation: CASSSIMETQYF.

The genes are TRBV27 and TRBJ2-1, with 9 bases that match TRBD2. Losses at the gene ends were 6 bases for V and 4 bases for J; bases not matched to a gene: 4. This CDR3 comprises 14 residues. The germline V gene encodes CDR1 MNHEY and CDR2 SMNVEV (reference sequence). The CDR3 reads CASRGTSLYNEQFF. The CDR3 DNA sequence: TGTGCCAGCAGAGGGACTAGCCTATACAATGAGCAGTTCTTC.

The chain has TRBV19 and TRBJ2-5, with D unclear. This CDR3 region has 10 residues. The germline V gene encodes CDR1 LNHDA and CDR2 SQIVND (reference sequence). Trimming pared 11 bases from V and 2 bases from J, leaving 6 bases between. Written as DNA, the CDR3 is TGTGCCCCTCCGCAAGAGACCCAGTACTTC. This gives the protein CAPPQETQYF.

The CDR3 coding sequence is TGTGCCAGCAGCTCGACTAGCGGGGGGCATGAGCAGTTCTTC. Translated: CASSSTSGGHEQFF. This sequence joins TRBV7-6 and TRBJ2-1; TRBD2 matches 13 bases. The CDR3 contains 14 residues. The V gene end was trimmed by 4 bases and the J gene end by 8 bases; junction bases not matched to a gene: 2. CDR1 and CDR2 from the germline V gene are SGHVS and FNYEAQ.

There are many counts of this clonotype. The CDR3 sequence is CASSLGADNEQFF. CDR3 nucleotide sequence: TGTGCCAGCAGCTTAGGAGCGGACAATGAGCAGTTCTTC. This sequence joins TRBV7-2 and TRBJ2-1, with a tentative D call TRBD2 (5 bases). Per germline, CDR1 SGHTA and CDR2 FQGNSA. Trimming removed 1 base from V and 5 bases from J, with 6 bases in between. The length of the CDR3 is 13 residues.

This clonotype has a count of ten or more. The chain employs TRBV12-3 or TRBV12-4 and TRBJ2-7; D may correspond to TRBD1 or TRBD2 (6 bases each). CDR3 length: 13 amino acids. V dropped 6 bases and J dropped 3 bases, with 12 bases sitting between them. CDR3 region: CASSSGASYEQYF. The CDR3, as DNA: TGTGCCAGCAGCTCGGGGGCTAGCTACGAGCAGTACTTC.

The chain recombines TRBV4-3 with TRBJ2-7; D may be TRBD1 (5 bases). In germline, CDR1 is LGHNA, CDR2 YSLEER. Trimming cost V 1 base and J 3 bases, with 16 bases left between them. The CDR3 has 16 residues. Here the CDR3 DNA reads TGCGCCAGCAGCCAAGGCATTGGTCCCCAGGGCTACGAGCAGTACTTC. Protein sequence: CASSQGIGPQGYEQYF.

The chain combines TRBV5-1 with TRBJ1-3, with D possibly TRBD1 on 5 matching bases. Trimming stripped 4 bases from V and 4 bases from J, with 15 bases between. Germline loops: CDR1 SGHRS, CDR2 YFSETQ. The CDR3 length is 15 residues. DNA of the CDR3: TGCGCCAGCAGCCCCCTGGCAGGGTCCGGAAACACCATATATTTT. Amino acids: CASSPLAGSGNTIYF.

The V gene is TRBV19, the J gene TRBJ1-2; 8 bases map to TRBD1. J gave up 1 base and V 5 bases, and 6 bases lay outside the gene matches. The germline V gene has CDR1 LNHDA and CDR2 SQIVND (reference sequence). This CDR3 spans 15 amino acids. CDR3 in DNA: TGTGCCAGTAGTCCCCGGACAGGGCTTAACTATGGCTACACCTTC. Its protein product is CASSPRTGLNYGYTF.

The J gene is TRBJ2-5, the V gene TRBV3-1; D is possibly TRBD2 (5 bases). V gave up 4 bases and J gave up 1 base, with 13 bases separating them. Germline V gene sequence: CDR1 LGHDT, CDR2 YNNKEL (reference sequence). This CDR3 is 15 amino acids long. Here the CDR3 reads CASSPRGGSQETQYF. CDR3 coding DNA: TGTGCCAGCAGCCCTCGGGGTGGCAGCCAAGAGACCCAGTACTTC.

This clonotype was detected a few times. The rearrangement links TRBV11-1 to TRBJ2-5; no clear D. V was shortened by 5 bases and J by 5 bases, with 12 bases between the two germline ends. Germline values: CDR1 SGHAT, CDR2 FQDESV (reference sequence). CDR3 length equals 13 residues. Here the CDR3 reads CASSKYSAETQYF. The CDR3 DNA follows: TGTGCCAGCAGCAAATATAGTGCGGAGACCCAGTACTTC. Drawing the rest from reference TRBV11-1 and TRBJ2-5, the complete variable domain is EAEVAQSPRYKITEKSQAVAFWCDPISGHATLYWYRQILGQGPELLVQFQDESVVDDSQLPKDRFSAERLKGVDSTLKIQPAELGDSAMYLCASSKYSAETQYFGPGTRLLVL.

This clonotype appeared a few times. This chain uses TRBV5-5 with TRBJ2-5; D not resolved. Per germline, CDR1 SGHKS and CDR2 YYEKEE (reference sequence). The CDR3 is 14 residues long. The V end lost 0 bases, the J end lost 5 bases, and 11 bases lay between the germline ends. CDR3 residues: CASSLVGPVETQYF. CDR3 nucleotide sequence: TGTGCCAGCAGCTTGGTCGGCCCCGTGGAGACCCAGTACTTC.

This clonotype was seen repeatedly, ten times or more. The rearrangement joins TRBV7-2 to TRBJ2-7, with D possibly matching TRBD2 (5 bases). The V gene's germline CDR1 is SGHTA and CDR2 FQGNSA. The CDR3 contains 15 residues. V lost 2 bases to trimming and J lost 1 base, with 12 bases between them. The CDR3 loop reads CASSLRGGGSYEQYF. CDR3 nucleotide sequence: TGTGCCAGCAGCTTAAGAGGAGGAGGATCCTACGAGCAGTACTTC.

This clonotype occurred a few times. The gene calls are TRBV20-1 and TRBJ2-5, with TRBD2 matching 7 bases. Germline V gene lookup returns CDR1 DFQATT and CDR2 SNEGSKA (reference sequence). The CDR3 is made up of 16 amino acids. The J segment lost 1 base and the V segment lost 0 bases, leaving 8 bases of the junction unmatched. In DNA, the CDR3 is TGCAGTGCTAGAGACCCCCTTAGGACTAGCCAAGAGACCCAGTACTTC. It specifies CSARDPLRTSQETQYF.

This chain links TRBV6-5 with TRBJ2-7, with 11 bases identical to TRBD2. V shed 10 bases and J 0 bases; nucleotides not matched to a gene: 8. The CDR3 loop spans 15 amino acids. Germline loops: CDR1 MNHEY, CDR2 SVGAGI. The CDR3 sequence is CATLLAGGSSYEQYF. CDR3 DNA: TGTGCCACTCTATTAGCGGGGGGGAGCTCCTACGAGCAGTACTTC.

This clonotype was seen a few times. The CDR3 spells CSGLNTEAFF. In DNA form, the CDR3 reads TGCAGCGGGCTAAACACTGAAGCTTTCTTT. V is TRBV29-1 and J is TRBJ1-1, with D unresolved. This CDR3 contains 10 residues. Trimming cost V 7 bases and J 2 bases, with 5 bases left between them. Germline V lookup: CDR1 SQVTM, CDR2 ANQGSEA.